This TCR beta chain originates from a study of T-cell reconstitution after alpha-beta-depleted transplantation in children. Unique molecular identifiers were used in preparing the TCRbeta library. TCRdb redid the calling of the PCR reads with MiXCR, one entry per CDR3 protein. The sample has approximately 240,000 distinct CDR3 sequences; approximately 9.8% are singletons. Germline loops: CDR1 SNHLY, CDR2 FYNNEI. V lost 7 bases to trimming and J lost 4 bases, with 10 bases between them. The CDR3 is 13 residues long. The source of this sequence is a human donor who donated a stem cell graft to a child with SCID. This sample comprised PBMCs from the stem cell graft donor, obtained from the stem cell graft. The chain links TRBV2 to TRBJ1-4, with D possibly being TRBD1 (6 bases). CDR3 amino acids: CASKRGLNEKLFF. The CDR3 coding sequence is TGTGCCAGCAAGCGGGGGCTTAATGAAAAACTGTTTTTT.